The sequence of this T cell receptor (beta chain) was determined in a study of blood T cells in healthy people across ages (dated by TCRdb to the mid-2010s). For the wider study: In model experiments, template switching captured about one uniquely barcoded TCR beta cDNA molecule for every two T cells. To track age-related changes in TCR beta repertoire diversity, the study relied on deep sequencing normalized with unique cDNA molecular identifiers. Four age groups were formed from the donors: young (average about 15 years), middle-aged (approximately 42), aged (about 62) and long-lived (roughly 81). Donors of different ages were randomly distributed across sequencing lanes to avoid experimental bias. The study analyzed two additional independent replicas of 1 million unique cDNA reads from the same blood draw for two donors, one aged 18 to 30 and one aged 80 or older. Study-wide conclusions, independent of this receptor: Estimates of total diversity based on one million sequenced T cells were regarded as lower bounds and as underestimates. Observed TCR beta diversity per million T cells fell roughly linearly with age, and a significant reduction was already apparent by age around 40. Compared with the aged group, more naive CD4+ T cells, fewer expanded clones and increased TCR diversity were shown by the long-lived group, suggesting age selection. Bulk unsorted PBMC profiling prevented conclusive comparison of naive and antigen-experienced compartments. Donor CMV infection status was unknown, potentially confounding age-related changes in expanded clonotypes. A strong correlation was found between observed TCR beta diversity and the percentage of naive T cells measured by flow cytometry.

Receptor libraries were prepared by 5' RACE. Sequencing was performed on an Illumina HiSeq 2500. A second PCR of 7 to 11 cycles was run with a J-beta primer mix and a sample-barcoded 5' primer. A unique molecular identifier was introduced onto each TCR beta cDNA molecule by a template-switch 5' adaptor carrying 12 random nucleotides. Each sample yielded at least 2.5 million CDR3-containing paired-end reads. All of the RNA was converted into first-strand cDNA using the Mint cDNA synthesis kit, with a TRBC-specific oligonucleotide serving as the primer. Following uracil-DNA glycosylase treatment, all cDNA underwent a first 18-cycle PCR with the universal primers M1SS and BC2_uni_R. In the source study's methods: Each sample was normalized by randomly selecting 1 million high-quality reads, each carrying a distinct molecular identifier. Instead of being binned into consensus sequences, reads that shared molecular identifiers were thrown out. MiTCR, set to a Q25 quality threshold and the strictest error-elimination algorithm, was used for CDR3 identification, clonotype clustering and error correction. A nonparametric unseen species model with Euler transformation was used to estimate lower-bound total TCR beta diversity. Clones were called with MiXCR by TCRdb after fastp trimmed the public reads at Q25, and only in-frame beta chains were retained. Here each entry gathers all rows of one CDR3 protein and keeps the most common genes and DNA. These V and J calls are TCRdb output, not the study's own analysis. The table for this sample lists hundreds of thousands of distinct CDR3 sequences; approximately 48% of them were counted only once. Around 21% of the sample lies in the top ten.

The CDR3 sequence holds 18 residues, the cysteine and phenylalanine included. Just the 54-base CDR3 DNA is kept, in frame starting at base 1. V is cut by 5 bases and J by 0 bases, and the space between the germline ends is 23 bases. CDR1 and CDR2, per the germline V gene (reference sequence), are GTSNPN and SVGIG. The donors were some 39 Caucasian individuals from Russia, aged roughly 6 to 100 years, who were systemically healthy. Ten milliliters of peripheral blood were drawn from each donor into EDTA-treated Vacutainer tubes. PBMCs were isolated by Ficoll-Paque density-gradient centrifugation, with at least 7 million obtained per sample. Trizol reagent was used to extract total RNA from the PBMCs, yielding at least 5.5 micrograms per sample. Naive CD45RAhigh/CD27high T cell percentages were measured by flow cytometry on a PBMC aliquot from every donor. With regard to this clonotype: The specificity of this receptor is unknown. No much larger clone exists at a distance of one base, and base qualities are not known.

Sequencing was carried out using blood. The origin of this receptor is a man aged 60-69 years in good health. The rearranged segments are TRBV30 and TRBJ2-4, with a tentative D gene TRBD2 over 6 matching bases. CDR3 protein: CAWAQGRHPRRAKNIQYF. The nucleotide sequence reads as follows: TGTGCCTGGGCCCAAGGGAGGCACCCGAGGAGAGCCAAAAACATTCAGTACTTC.